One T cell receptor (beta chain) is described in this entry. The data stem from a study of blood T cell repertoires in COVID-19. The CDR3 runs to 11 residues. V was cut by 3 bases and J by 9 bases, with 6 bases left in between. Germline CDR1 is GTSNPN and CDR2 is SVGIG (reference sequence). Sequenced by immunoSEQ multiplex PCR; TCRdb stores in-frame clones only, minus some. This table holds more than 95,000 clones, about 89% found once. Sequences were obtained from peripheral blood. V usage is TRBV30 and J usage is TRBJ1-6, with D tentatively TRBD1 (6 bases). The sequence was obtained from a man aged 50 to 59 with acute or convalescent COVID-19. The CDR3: CAWRGGSPLHF. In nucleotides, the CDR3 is TGTGCCTGGAGAGGGGGTTCACCCCTCCACTTT.